This record looks at one TCR beta chain sequence and its context. Its antigen is currently not known. There are no base qualities to consult, and no much larger clone falls within one base. From the cysteine through the phenylalanine, the CDR3 covers 16 amino acids. Of the read, only the CDR3 DNA is kept; its 48 bases are in frame from base 1. V and J are trimmed by 6 bases and 3 bases, and the gene matches miss 10 bases of the junction. The germline V gene specifies SGHVS as CDR1 and FNYEAQ as CDR2. Enrolling through a virtual design, the prospective study's participants ranged in age from roughly 18 to 100 years and lived across around 25 United States geographic areas. In the prospective study, participants were assigned to cohorts based on the clinical history participants reported in a screening survey and a study questionnaire. ImmuneRACE Cohort 3 recovered participants were defined by two consecutive negative NP/OP PCR tests, healthcare professional clearance, or symptom resolution. In the prospective study, mobile phlebotomists collected whole blood, serum and a nasopharyngeal or oropharyngeal swab from each participant. Participants in the prospective study had the option to provide additional blood draws and questionnaires over a roughly 2-month period. Blood samples from the prospective study were shipped frozen or at room temperature prior to DNA extraction.

The entry originates in a study of blood T cell repertoires in COVID-19 (dated by TCRdb to the early 2020s). Context from the whole study: Samples covering the acute and convalescent phases of COVID-19 were provided by collaborators in the United States, Italy and Spain. Where available, HLA class I and class II types were taken from metadata supplied by the sample provider and were not determined by assay-based typing. The material from the prospective study consisted of cDNA or gDNA derived from T cells, B-cell-depleted T cells, or PBMCs. The dataset comprised deeply sampled blood TCRbeta repertoires from subjects exposed to, actively infected with, or recovered from COVID-19. The sample metadata nearly always contained a de-identified subject ID, COVID-19 status, age in years and sex. Samples came from the ongoing ImmuneRACE study (first 160 participants) plus 1,254 subjects from 6 global collaborators. A freely available public database, intended as a resource for researchers studying the immune response to SARS-CoV-2, is where the repertoires were released. Overall results and qualifications from the work: The amount of clinical and demographic metadata varied by source and participant and was provided uncurated.

TCRbeta CDR3 regions were amplified from genomic DNA using the immunoSEQ Assay, a bias-controlled multiplex PCR. From the authors' description of their analysis: The number of nucleated cells in each sample was estimated by amplification of reference gene primers within the assay. Sequence reads were collapsed and filtered to measure the absolute abundance of every unique TCRbeta CDR3 rearrangement. Productive Simpson clonality was computed per sample as the square root of Simpson's diversity index over productive rearrangements. The table was pulled from immuneACCESS by TCRdb, which kept in-frame rearrangements only. Such tables lose some clones; where checked, under half of the loss comes from unresolved V genes, and the rest has no known cause. That table furnishes V, J and clone size, whereas the DNA furnished D and trimming. The sample includes 180,000 or so clones, with approximately 85% observed a single time. Approximately 6.2% of the sample is held by the ten biggest clonotypes.

The TCR was taken from a middle-aged man who had recovered from COVID-19. The V and J genes are TRBV7-6 and TRBJ2-7, with 11 middle bases fitting TRBD2. The material sequenced was PBMCs or T cells enriched from blood (not recorded which). The CDR3 region has the sequence CASSLSGLADFYEQYF. The sequenced DNA is TGTGCCAGCAGTTTGTCGGGACTAGCGGACTTCTACGAGCAGTACTTC.